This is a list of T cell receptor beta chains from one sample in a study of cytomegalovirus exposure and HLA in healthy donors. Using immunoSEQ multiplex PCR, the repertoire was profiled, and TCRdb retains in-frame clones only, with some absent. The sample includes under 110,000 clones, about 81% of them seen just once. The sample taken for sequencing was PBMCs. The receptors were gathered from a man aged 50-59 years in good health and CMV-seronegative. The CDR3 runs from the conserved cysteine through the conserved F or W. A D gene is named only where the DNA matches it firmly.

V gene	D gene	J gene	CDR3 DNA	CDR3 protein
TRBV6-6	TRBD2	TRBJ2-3	TGTGCCAGCAGTCCCCAGCGGGATCGCACAGATACGCAGTATTTT	CASSPQRDRTDTQYF
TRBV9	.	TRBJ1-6	TGTGCCAGCAGCGTCGCCGGAGTAGAGGATTCACCCCTCCACTTT	CASSVAGVEDSPLHF
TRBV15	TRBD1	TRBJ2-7	TGTGCCACCAGCAGGGGGACAGGGTCCGACGAGCAGTACTTC	CATSRGTGSDEQYF
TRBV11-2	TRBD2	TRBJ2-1	TGTGCCAGCAGCTTGGGTAGCGGGATGAATGAGCAGTTCTTC	CASSLGSGMNEQFF
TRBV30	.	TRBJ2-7	TGTGCCTGGAGTAACGTTGCGTCCTACGAGCAGTACTTC	CAWSNVASYEQYF
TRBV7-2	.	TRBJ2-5	TGTGCCAGCAGCTTAATGAGGAGCGCAGAGACCCAGTACTTC	CASSLMRSAETQYF
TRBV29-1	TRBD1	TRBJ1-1	TGCAGCGCAGGGACAGGGGGCAACACTGAAGCTTTCTTT	CSAGTGGNTEAFF
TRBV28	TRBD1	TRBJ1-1	TGTGCCAGCAGTTTCCCGGGACAGAACTATGAAGCTTTCTTT	CASSFPGQNYEAFF
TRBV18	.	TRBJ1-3	TGTGCCAGCTCACCACTCTTGGACAGCCGCTCTGGAAACACCATATATTTT	CASSPLLDSRSGNTIYF
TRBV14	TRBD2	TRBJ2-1	TGTGCCAGCAGCCAAGATGAAATTGCTAGCGGGAGAATGTTCTTC	CASSQDEIASGRMFF
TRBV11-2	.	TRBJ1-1	TGTGCCAGCAGCTTAGCCCGGGGGGTTCCTGAAGCTTTCTTT	CASSLARGVPEAFF
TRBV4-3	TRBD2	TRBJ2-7	TGCGCCAGCAGCCATTCCGGACTAGCGGGCGTCGAGCAGTACTTC	CASSHSGLAGVEQYF
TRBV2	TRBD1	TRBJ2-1	TGTGCCAGCAGTGAAGGACAGGGAAGGTACAATGAGCAGTTCTTC	CASSEGQGRYNEQFF
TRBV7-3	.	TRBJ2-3	TGTGCCAGCAGCAAGAAAGGAGCGGATACGCAGTATTTT	CASSKKGADTQYF
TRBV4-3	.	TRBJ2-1	TGCGCCAGCAGCCGAGGAAGTTCGTGGGATGAGCAGTTCTTC	CASSRGSSWDEQFF
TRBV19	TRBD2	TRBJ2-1	TGTGCCAGTAGTAACGGCGGGAGGGGGGGTGAGCAGTTCTTC	CASSNGGRGGEQFF
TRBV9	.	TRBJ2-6	TGTGCCAGCAGCCCGCAGGGGGGCTCTGGGGCCAACGTCCTGACTTTC	CASSPQGGSGANVLTF
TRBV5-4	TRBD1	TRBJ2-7	TGTGCCAGCAGCGAAGGACAGGGGATCTCCTACGAGCAGTACTTC	CASSEGQGISYEQYF
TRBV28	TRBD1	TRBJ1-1	TGTGCCCTCAGGGGACAGGGGGCGGGAGACACTGAAGCTTTCTTT	CALRGQGAGDTEAFF
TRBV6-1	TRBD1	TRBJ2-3	TGTGCCAGCAGTGAGGGTTGGGGACAGGGTACAGATACGCAGTATTTT	CASSEGWGQGTDTQYF
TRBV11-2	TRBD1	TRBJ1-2	TGTGCCAGCAGCTGGGACAGGGGGTTTAACTATGGCTACACCTTC	CASSWDRGFNYGYTF
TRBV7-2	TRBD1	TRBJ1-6	TGTGCCAGCAGCCCAGGGGGCAAGAATTCACCCCTCCACTTT	CASSPGGKNSPLHF
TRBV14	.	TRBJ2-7	TGTGCCAGCAGCCATAGTGGACTATTCTCCTACGAGCAGTACTTC	CASSHSGLFSYEQYF
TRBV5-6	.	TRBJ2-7	TGTGCCAGCAGCTTGGCGGACAGCACCTACGAGCAGTACTTC	CASSLADSTYEQYF
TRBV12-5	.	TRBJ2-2	TGTGCTAGTGGTTTGGTACTAACGGGGTCGGGCGGGGAGCTGTTTTTT	CASGLVLTGSGGELFF
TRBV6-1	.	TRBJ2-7	TGTGCCAGCAGTGAAAACAGGGCCTACGAGCAGTACTTC	CASSENRAYEQYF
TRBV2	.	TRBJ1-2	TGTGCCAGCAGTGAAGGTGGAGGGATTCGGAGTGGCTACACCTTC	CASSEGGGIRSGYTF
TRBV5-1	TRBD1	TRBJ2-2	TGCGCCAGCAGCGGGAGCTGGGACAGAAACACCGGGGAGCTGTTTTTT	CASSGSWDRNTGELFF
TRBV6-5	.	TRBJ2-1	TGTGCCAGCAGCCAACTCATGAGCTCCTACAATGAGCAGTTCTTC	CASSQLMSSYNEQFF
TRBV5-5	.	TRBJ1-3	TGTGCCAGCAGCTCGGGATGGAGCTCTGGAAACACCATATATTTT	CASSSGWSSGNTIYF
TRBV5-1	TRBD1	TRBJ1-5	TGCGCCAGCAGCTTGGCGGGGACAGCCGATCAGCCCCAGCATTTT	CASSLAGTADQPQHF